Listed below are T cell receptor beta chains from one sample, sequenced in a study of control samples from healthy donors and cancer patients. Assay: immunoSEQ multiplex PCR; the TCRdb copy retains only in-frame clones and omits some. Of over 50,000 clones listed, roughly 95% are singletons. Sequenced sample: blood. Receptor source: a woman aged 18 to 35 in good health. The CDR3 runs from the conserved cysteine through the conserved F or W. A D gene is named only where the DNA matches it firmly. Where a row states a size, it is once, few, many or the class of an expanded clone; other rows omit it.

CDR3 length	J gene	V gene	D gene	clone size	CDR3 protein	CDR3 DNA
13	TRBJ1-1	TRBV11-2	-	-	CASSLVGNTEAFF	TGTGCCAGCAGCTTGGTAGGTAACACTGAAGCTTTCTTT
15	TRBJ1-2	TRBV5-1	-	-	CASSLGQPLNYGYTF	TGCGCCAGCAGCTTGGGCCAGCCACTAAACTATGGCTACACCTTC
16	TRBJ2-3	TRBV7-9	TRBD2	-	CASNKRGNSPPDTQYF	TGTGCCAGCAACAAGCGGGGGAATTCCCCCCCAGATACGCAGTATTTT
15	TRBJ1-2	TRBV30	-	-	CAWSSDRTANYGYTF	TGTGCCTGGAGTAGCGATCGAACTGCTAACTATGGCTACACCTTC
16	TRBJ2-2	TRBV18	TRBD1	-	CASSPRDRSYTGELFF	TGTGCCAGCTCACCGAGGGACAGGAGTTACACCGGGGAGCTGTTTTTT
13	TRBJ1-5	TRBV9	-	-	CASSVAEGQPQHF	TGTGCCAGCAGCGTAGCTGAGGGTCAGCCCCAGCATTTT
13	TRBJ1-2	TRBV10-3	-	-	CAISTTEYYGYTF	TGTGCCATCAGTACGACAGAATACTATGGCTACACCTTC
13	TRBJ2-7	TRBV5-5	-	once	CASSYRETYEQYF	TGTGCCAGCAGCTACAGGGAAACCTACGAGCAGTACTTC
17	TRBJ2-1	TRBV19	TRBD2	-	CASRILAGTRKNNEQFF	TGTGCCAGTAGAATACTAGCCGGGACTAGAAAAAACAATGAGCAGTTCTTC
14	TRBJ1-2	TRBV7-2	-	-	CASSLVSGNRGYTF	TGTGCCAGCAGCTTAGTGTCGGGGAACCGCGGCTACACCTTC
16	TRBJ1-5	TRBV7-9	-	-	CASSLGGVATTQPQHF	TGTGCCAGCAGCTTAGGGGGTGTCGCGACAACCCAGCCCCAGCATTTT
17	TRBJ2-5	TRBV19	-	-	CASSIRQAGVFQETQYF	TGTGCCAGTAGTATCAGGCAGGCCGGTGTCTTCCAAGAGACCCAGTACTTC
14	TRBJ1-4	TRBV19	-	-	CASRIQGGYEKLFF	TGTGCCAGTAGGATTCAGGGAGGGTACGAAAAACTGTTTTTT
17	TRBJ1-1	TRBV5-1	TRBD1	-	CASSLARAGGLNTEAFF	TGCGCCAGCAGCTTGGCCAGGGCAGGGGGCCTCAACACTGAAGCTTTCTTT
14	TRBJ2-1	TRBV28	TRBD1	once	CASVPGQGIDEQFF	TGTGCCAGCGTCCCGGGACAGGGGATTGATGAGCAGTTCTTC
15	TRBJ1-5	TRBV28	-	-	CASTLGQGFNQPQHF	TGTGCCAGCACTTTGGGGCAGGGGTTCAATCAGCCCCAGCATTTT
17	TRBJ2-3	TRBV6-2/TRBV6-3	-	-	CASSYSKSGPSTDTQYF	TGTGCCAGCAGTTACTCGAAATCCGGGCCTAGCACAGATACGCAGTATTTT
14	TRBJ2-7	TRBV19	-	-	CASSITDSSYEQYF	TGTGCCAGTAGTATAACGGACAGCTCCTACGAGCAGTACTTC
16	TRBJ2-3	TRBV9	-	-	CASSVVAGISTDTQYF	TGTGCCAGCAGCGTAGTGGCGGGAATAAGCACAGATACGCAGTATTTT
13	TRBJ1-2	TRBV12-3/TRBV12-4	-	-	CASSYAGTNGYTF	TGTGCCAGCAGTTACGCCGGGACTAATGGCTACACCTTC
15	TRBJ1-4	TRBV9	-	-	CASSASESWAKKLFF	TGTGCCAGCAGCGCGAGCGAGTCGTGGGCTAAAAAACTGTTTTTT
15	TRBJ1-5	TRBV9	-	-	CASSVVGDPRQPQHF	TGTGCCAGCAGCGTAGTTGGGGACCCCAGACAGCCCCAGCATTTT
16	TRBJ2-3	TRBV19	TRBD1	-	CASSIPRTGAGDTQYF	TGTGCCAGTAGTATTCCGAGGACAGGGGCGGGAGATACGCAGTATTTT
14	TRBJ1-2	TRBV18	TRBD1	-	CASSFGQGLSTYTF	TGTGCCAGCTCATTTGGACAGGGTCTATCAACCTACACCTTC
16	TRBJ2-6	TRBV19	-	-	CASSGSGHSGANVLTF	TGTGCCAGTAGTGGGTCAGGTCATTCTGGGGCCAACGTCCTGACTTTC
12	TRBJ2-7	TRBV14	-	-	CASSQDGYEQYF	TGTGCCAGCAGCCAAGATGGCTACGAGCAGTACTTC
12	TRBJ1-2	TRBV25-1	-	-	CAIGAGSSGYTF	TGTGCTATTGGTGCCGGATCCTCTGGCTACACCTTC
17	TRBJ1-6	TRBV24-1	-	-	CATSDSPHRVGNSPLHF	TGTGCCACCAGTGACTCACCCCACAGGGTAGGCAATTCACCCCTCCACTTT
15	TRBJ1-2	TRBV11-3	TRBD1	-	CASSRRDRDPYGYTF	TGTGCCAGCAGCCGCCGGGACAGGGATCCCTATGGCTACACCTTC
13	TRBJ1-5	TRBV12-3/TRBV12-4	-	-	CASSLALGQPQHF	TGTGCCAGCAGTTTAGCGCTAGGTCAGCCCCAGCATTTT
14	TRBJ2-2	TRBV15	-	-	CATMSEGGTGELFF	TGTGCCACCATGTCCGAGGGAGGCACCGGGGAGCTGTTTTTT
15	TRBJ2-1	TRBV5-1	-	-	CASSLVGGGGNEQFF	TGCGCCAGCAGTCTCGTAGGGGGGGGCGGAAATGAGCAGTTCTTC
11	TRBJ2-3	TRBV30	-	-	CASWGVDTQYF	TGTGCCTCTTGGGGCGTAGATACGCAGTATTTT
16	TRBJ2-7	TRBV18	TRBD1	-	CASSPDFGTGGHEQYF	TGTGCCAGCTCACCAGACTTTGGGACAGGGGGACACGAGCAGTACTTC
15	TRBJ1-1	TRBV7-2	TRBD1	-	CASSSSGTGLTEAFF	TGTGCCAGCAGCTCCTCCGGGACAGGCCTCACTGAAGCTTTCTTT
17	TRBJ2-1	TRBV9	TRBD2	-	CASSVSPAGVGYNEQFF	TGTGCCAGCAGCGTATCCCCTGCGGGGGTCGGCTACAATGAGCAGTTCTTC
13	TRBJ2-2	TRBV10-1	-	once	CASSEWYGGELFF	TGCGCCAGCAGTGAATGGTATGGCGGGGAGCTGTTTTTT
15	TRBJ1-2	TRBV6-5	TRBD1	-	CASRPGTGENYGYTF	TGTGCCAGCAGGCCCGGGACAGGGGAAAACTATGGCTACACCTTC
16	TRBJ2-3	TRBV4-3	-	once	CASSQERPGGTDTQYF	TGCGCCAGCAGCCAAGAACGGCCAGGCGGCACAGATACGCAGTATTTT
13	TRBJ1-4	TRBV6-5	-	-	CASRWSGGEKLFF	TGTGCCAGCAGGTGGAGTGGAGGTGAAAAACTGTTTTTT
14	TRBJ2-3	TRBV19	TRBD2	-	CASRDSGGGDTQYF	TGTGCCAGTAGAGATAGCGGGGGGGGAGATACGCAGTATTTT
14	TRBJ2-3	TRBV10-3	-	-	CAISRGSNTDTQYF	TGTGCCATCAGTCGGGGGTCTAACACAGATACGCAGTATTTT
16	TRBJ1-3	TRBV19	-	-	CASSIVTGFSGNTIYF	TGTGCCAGTAGTATAGTTACAGGGTTTTCTGGAAACACCATATATTTT
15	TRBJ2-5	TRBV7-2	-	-	CASSLGSVVGETQYF	TGTGCCAGCAGCTTGGGGTCGGTGGTGGGAGAGACCCAGTACTTC
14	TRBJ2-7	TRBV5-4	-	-	CASSIAGLSYEQYF	TGTGCCAGCAGCATAGCAGGCCTCTCCTACGAGCAGTACTTC
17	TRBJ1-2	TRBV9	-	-	CASSVGTGAKSEHGYTF	TGTGCCAGCAGCGTAGGTACGGGGGCGAAGAGCGAGCATGGCTACACCTTC
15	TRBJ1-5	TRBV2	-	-	CASSFGGLGNQPQHF	TGTGCCAGCAGTTTTGGTGGCTTGGGCAATCAGCCCCAGCATTTT
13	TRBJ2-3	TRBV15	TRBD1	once	CATSRDLSDRARF	TGTGCCACCAGCAGAGATTTATCGGACAGGGCCCGTTTT
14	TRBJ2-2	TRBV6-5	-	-	CASSYSTGTGELFF	TGTGCCAGCAGTTACTCGACCGGCACCGGGGAGCTGTTTTTT
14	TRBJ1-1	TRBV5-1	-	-	CASSLTGGGWEAFF	TGCGCCAGCAGCTTGACAGGAGGAGGGTGGGAAGCTTTCTTT
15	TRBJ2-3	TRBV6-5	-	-	CASSLVAASTDTQYF	TGTGCCAGTTCCCTTGTGGCGGCTAGCACAGATACGCAGTATTTT
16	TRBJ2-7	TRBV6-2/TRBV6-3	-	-	CASSYRVAGDTYEQYF	TGTGCCAGCAGTTATAGAGTGGCAGGAGATACCTACGAGCAGTACTTC